One sample yielded the 24 T cell receptor beta chains listed below, sequenced in a study of a mutant IDH1 vaccine in newly diagnosed glioma. Time point noted: baseline, week 1 (first vaccination visit). Treatment: pre-vaccination baseline after standard-of-care therapy. Measured with immunoSEQ multiplex PCR; TCRdb has only the in-frame clones, and not every one. The repertoire holds tens of thousands of clones, with roughly 82% as singletons. Specimen: PBMCs, collected from a glioma patient treated with radiotherapy, temozolomide or both. The source is a young man with glioma.

V and J are TRBV19 and TRBJ2-1; maybe TRBD2 (5 bases). The CDR3 is made up of 15 amino acids. V was shortened by 3 bases and J by 7 bases, with 16 bases between the two germline ends. Germline loops: CDR1 LNHDA, CDR2 SQIVND (reference sequence). The CDR3 DNA sequence: TGTGCCAGTAGTATGTTCCCGGGAAGCGGTAATGAGCAGTTCTTC. Translating it yields CASSMFPGSGNEQFF.

The chain uses TRBV7-9 and TRBJ2-5; D unclear. V was pared by 4 bases and J by 2 bases, with 2 bases between. Germline assignment: CDR1 SEHNR and CDR2 FQNEAQ (reference sequence). This CDR3 is built from 11 residues. This CDR3 reads CASSSQETQYF. The CDR3 region has the DNA TGTGCCAGCAGCTCTCAAGAGACCCAGTACTTC.

The CDR3: CAVRTANTGELFF. The CDR3 nucleotides read TGTGCCGTGAGAACGGCGAACACCGGGGAGCTGTTTTTT. This rearrangement joins TRBV27 to TRBJ2-2; D is unclear. Deletions cut 11 bases from V and 0 bases from J, with 10 bases between. Germline V gene lookup returns CDR1 MNHEY and CDR2 SMNVEV (reference sequence). The CDR3 is 13 amino acids.

This chain links TRBV13 with TRBJ1-2, with 7 nucleotides matching TRBD1. The length of the CDR3 is 17 residues. CDR1 PRHDT and CDR2 FYEKMQ come from the germline V gene (reference sequence). V gave up 0 bases and J gave up 1 base; unmatched junction bases: 8. CDR3 sequence: CASSLGLGQVFNYGYTF. For the CDR3, the DNA is TGTGCCAGCAGCTTAGGGCTCGGACAGGTTTTTAACTATGGCTACACCTTC.

The chain is built from TRBV7-2 and TRBJ1-5, with no clear D. Germline V gene lookup returns CDR1 SGHTA and CDR2 FQGNSA. Trimming cost V 3 bases and J 3 bases, with 12 bases left between them. The CDR3 loop spans 15 amino acids. CDR3 DNA sequence: TGTGCCAGCAGCTTCACGGGGTGGGTCAATCAGCCCCAGCATTTT. Translating it yields CASSFTGWVNQPQHF.

The genes are TRBV19 and TRBJ2-5; D uncertain. The ends were cut back, 6 bases at V and 7 bases at J, with 15 bases in the middle. Germline values: CDR1 LNHDA, CDR2 SQIVND (reference sequence). The CDR3 length is 13 residues. The CDR3 bases are TGTGCCAGTAGCCCCGGACGGATGGGGACCCAGTACTTC. This encodes CASSPGRMGTQYF.

The V call is TRBV5-6, the J call TRBJ2-1; 8 bases fit TRBD2. With V trimmed by 3 bases and J by 9 bases, 2 bases remained unmatched. CDR3 size: 12 residues. Germline CDR1 is SGHDT and CDR2 is YYEEEE. CDR3 in DNA: TGTGCCAGCAGCTCGGGAGGGACTGAGCAGTTCTTC. Amino acid sequence: CASSSGGTEQFF.

The chain recombines TRBV4-2 with TRBJ1-5; tentative D call: TRBD1 (6 bases). Germline V CDR1 and CDR2: LGHNA, YNFKEQ. The length of the CDR3 is 15 residues. Trimming shortened V by 0 bases and J by 4 bases, and 10 bases separated the two germline ends. CDR3 DNA sequence: TGTGCCAGCAGCCAAGAATATCAGGGGAATCAGCCCCAGCATTTT. Its translation is CASSQEYQGNQPQHF.

CDR3: CASRSTDTQYF. CDR3 bases: TGTGCCTCCAGAAGCACAGATACGCAGTATTTT. The rearrangement links TRBV30 to TRBJ2-3; no firm D call. Germline V CDR1 and CDR2: GTSNPN, SVGIG (reference sequence). V shed 7 bases and J shed 0 bases, with 5 bases lying between them. The CDR3 has 11 residues.

The chain links TRBV7-2 to TRBJ1-5, with D hard to call. This CDR3 region has 14 residues. Germline V gene sequence: CDR1 SGHTA, CDR2 FQGNSA. V lost 5 bases and J lost 4, with 12 bases in between. CDR3 region: CASSRSIGNQPQHF. CDR3 DNA: TGTGCCAGCAGCCGGAGTATTGGTAATCAGCCCCAGCATTTT. The whole variable domain, remainder taken from reference TRBV7-2 and TRBJ1-5, is GAGVSQSPSNKVTEKGKDVELRCDPISGHTALYWYRQSLGQGLEFLIYFQGNSAPDKSGLPSDRFSAERTGGSVSTLTIQRTQQEDSAVYLCASSRSIGNQPQHFGDGTRLSIL.

The chain is built from TRBV5-4 and TRBJ2-7, with 7 positions matching TRBD1. Losses at the gene ends were 0 bases for V and 2 bases for J; bases not matched to a gene: 5. Germline lookup yields CDR1 SGHNT and CDR2 YYREEE (reference sequence). The CDR3 spans 15 residues. CDR3 sequence: CASSLVGGSAYEQYF. The CDR3 region has the DNA TGTGCCAGCAGCTTGGTAGGGGGCAGCGCCTACGAGCAGTACTTC. Combining the CDR3 with reference TRBV5-4 and TRBJ2-7 gives the whole variable domain ETGVTQSPTHLIKTRGQQVTLRCSSQSGHNTVSWYQQALGQGPQFIFQYYREEENGRGNFPPRFSGLQFPNYSSELNVNALELDDSALYLCASSLVGGSAYEQYFGPGTRLTVT.

This chain connects TRBV29-1 to TRBJ1-2; D remains unclear. Germline CDR1 SQVTM, CDR2 ANQGSEA. This CDR3 is built from 12 residues. V lost 6 bases and J 12 bases, leaving 20 bases between the germline ends. CDR3 residues: CSVYSAAGGDTF. The CDR3 DNA reads TGCAGCGTCTATTCTGCAGCAGGCGGGGACACCTTC.

This clone has only a few counts. CDR3 DNA: TGTGCCAGCAGCCTTCTCCGGAGCCCAAACACTGAAGCTTTCTTT. Translated: CASSLLRSPNTEAFF. The chain joins TRBV7-9 to TRBJ1-1; D unresolved. Germline V CDR1 and CDR2: SEHNR, FQNEAQ (reference sequence). The CDR3 consists of 15 residues. V shed 5 bases and J shed 2 bases, with 15 bases lying between them.

The chain carries TRBV5-1 and TRBJ1-1, with 8 bases that match TRBD1. Losses at the gene ends were 0 bases for V and 1 base for J; bases not matched to a gene: 2. This CDR3 is built from 15 residues. CDR1 and CDR2 from the germline V gene are SGHRS and YFSETQ. CDR3 in DNA: TGCGCCAGCAGCTTGGCCGGGACAGGGAACACTGAAGCTTTCTTT. Translated: CASSLAGTGNTEAFF.

This clone was seen only once. The chain uses TRBV27 and TRBJ1-6, with D possibly TRBD1 on 5 matching bases. Germline V gene data show CDR1 as MNHEY and CDR2 as SMNVEV (reference sequence). V was clipped by 2 bases and J by 0 bases, with 14 bases between them. The CDR3 extends over 18 amino acids. In nucleotides, the CDR3 is TGTGCCAGCAGTTTAGGGACTGAACAAAGCTCCTATAATTCACCCCTCCACTTT. It encodes CASSLGTEQSSYNSPLHF.

This clone has more than one count but fewer than ten. V usage is TRBV7-2 and J usage is TRBJ2-1, with a tentative D call TRBD2 (5 bases). V shed 2 bases and J shed 8 bases, with 10 bases lying between them. The CDR3 length is 13 residues. Per germline, CDR1 SGHTA and CDR2 FQGNSA. For the CDR3, the DNA is TGTGCCAGCAGCTTATACCGGCGGGATGAGCAGTTCTTC. This gives the protein CASSLYRRDEQFF. The full variable domain, completed using reference TRBV7-2 and TRBJ2-1, is GAGVSQSPSNKVTEKGKDVELRCDPISGHTALYWYRQSLGQGLEFLIYFQGNSAPDKSGLPSDRFSAERTGGSVSTLTIQRTQQEDSAVYLCASSLYRRDEQFFGPGTRLTVL.

The rearrangement links TRBV6-1 to TRBJ1-5; D is perhaps TRBD1 (5 bases). Germline CDR1 and CDR2: MNHNS and SASEGT. There are 11 residues in the CDR3. CDR3 loop: CAGQGSQPQHF. The CDR3 DNA sequence: TGTGCTGGCCAGGGTAGTCAGCCCCAGCATTTT.

This rearrangement joins TRBV19 to TRBJ2-3; 9 nucleotides align to TRBD2. Germline CDR1 is LNHDA and CDR2 is SQIVND (reference sequence). Losses at the gene ends were 8 bases for V and 3 bases for J; bases not matched to a gene: 6. The CDR3 sequence is 14 residues long. DNA for the CDR3: TGTGCCAGTGTTAATAGCGGGAGAACAGATACGCAGTATTTT. Translation: CASVNSGRTDTQYF.

The rearrangement uses TRBV6-5 and TRBJ2-7, with TRBD1 matching 8 bases. CDR3 length: 16 amino acids. Trimming at V came to 0 bases and at J to 6 bases, leaving 10 bases not matched to a gene. Germline CDR1 is MNHEY and CDR2 is SVGAGI. The CDR3 here is CASSYSWTGQEIEQYF. In nucleotides, the CDR3 is TGTGCCAGCAGTTACTCCTGGACAGGGCAAGAAATCGAGCAGTACTTC.

The gene calls are TRBV9 and TRBJ1-1, with 8 bases aligning to TRBD1. Per germline, CDR1 SGDLS and CDR2 YYNGEE. V trimming: 1 base; J trimming: 4 bases; junction bases outside the gene matches: 6. CDR3 length equals 15 residues. CDR3 DNA: TGTGCCAGCAGCGTAAGTTCAGGGGGCCCCACTGAAGCTTTCTTT. It codes for CASSVSSGGPTEAFF.

The genes are TRBV10-3 and TRBJ2-2, with 7 bases lining up with TRBD2. The germline gives CDR1 ENHRY, CDR2 SYGVKD. The ends lost 8 bases at V and 6 bases at J; junction bases unmatched: 18. This CDR3 spans 17 amino acids. CDR3 in amino acids: CAIRSQGGLEDAGELFF. The CDR3 nucleotides read TGTGCCATCCGTTCCCAGGGAGGGTTGGAGGACGCCGGGGAGCTGTTTTTT.

V is TRBV2 and J is TRBJ1-5, with TRBD1 identical over 8 bases. With V trimmed by 5 bases and J by 6 bases, 9 bases remained unmatched. This CDR3 region has 15 residues. The germline CDR1 and CDR2 sequences are SNHLY and FYNNEI. CDR3 bases: TGTGCCAGCAGTCCTGACAGGGGAACCCCTCAGCCCCAGCATTTT. Encoded protein: CASSPDRGTPQPQHF. Complete variable domain (other parts from reference TRBV2 and TRBJ1-5): EPEVTQTPSHQVTQMGQEVILRCVPISNHLYFYWYRQILGQKVEFLVSFYNNEISEKSEIFDDQFSVERPDGSNFTLKIRSTKLEDSAMYFCASSPDRGTPQPQHFGDGTRLSIL.

The rearrangement links TRBV27 to TRBJ2-2; TRBD1 aligns across 8 bases. Germline trimming cut 6 bases from V and 4 bases from J; bases unmatched to any gene: 7. The CDR3 contains 15 residues. Germline loops: CDR1 MNHEY, CDR2 SMNVEV (reference sequence). CDR3 coding DNA: TGTGCCAGCAGCCCCAGGACAGGGATCACCGGGGAGCTGTTTTTT. Translation gives CASSPRTGITGELFF.

The V and J genes are TRBV5-1 and TRBJ1-1, with TRBD1 matching 9 bases. Germline V lookup: CDR1 SGHRS, CDR2 YFSETQ. This CDR3 region has 14 residues. With 4 bases clipped from V and 5 bases from J, the junction kept 6 bases outside the gene matches. The CDR3: CASSTGTGLTEAFF. Written as DNA, the CDR3 is TGCGCCAGCAGCACTGGGACAGGGCTTACTGAAGCTTTCTTT.